This T cell receptor (delta chain) appears in the sequencing data of a study of γδ T cells in repeated Plasmodium falciparum infection. TCRdb reprocessed the multiplex PCR reads using CATT. The data show over 45,000 delta-chain clones, roughly 1.6% seen once. Flow sorting of PBMC yielded separate Vgamma9/Vdelta2+ and Vdelta2-negative gammadelta T cell populations for bulk repertoire analysis. The CDR3 is 26 amino acids. The germline V gene has CDR1 TSWWSYY and CDR2 QGS. Trimming removed 2 bases from V and 0 bases from J; junction bases left unmatched: 31. The table lists this clone with many counts. The specimen sequenced was gamma-delta T cells from blood. The TCR sequence derives from a pool of human donors (malaria-infected and uninfected, not separated). This chain connects TRDV1 to TRDJ1; TRDD3 aligns across 12 bases. CDR3 sequence: CALGEVVPTRYKGDTGGYTNTDKLIF. DNA of the CDR3: TGTGCTCTTGGGGAAGTAGTTCCTACCCGATACAAGGGCGATACTGGGGGATACACTAACACCGATAAACTCATCTTT.